The present T cell receptor beta chain was sequenced within a study of regulatory T cells. Findings and limits, study-wide: The two patients with the most severe autoimmunity showed the strongest Treg restriction. Regulatory T cells from CD3G-deficient patients were less diverse than autologous conventional CD4+ cells and control regulatory cells.

This clone has just one count. Its antigen is currently unknown. The primer mix had 52 TRBV and 13 TRBJ primers. Assay: immunoSEQ multiplex PCR; the TCRdb copy retains only in-frame clones and omits some. Of under 3,000 clones listed, less than 95% are singletons. V lost 6 bases, J lost 8 bases, and 16 bases lay in between. The CDR3 runs to 13 residues. Germline V gene data show CDR1 as MNHNS and CDR2 as SASEGT. Every patient with CD3G deficiency had evidence of autoimmunity. CD4+ T cells were divided by sorting: CD25-high CD127-low Tregs, CD25-low CD127-high conventional cells. V usage is TRBV6-1 and J usage is TRBJ1-2, with D possibly being TRBD1 (5 bases). Sequencing was carried out using CD4+ Tregs sorted from blood. The TCR comes from a child between 5 and 17 years old with CD3G deficiency. This CDR3 reads CASSVTRGRGYTF. In DNA, the CDR3 is TGTGCCAGCAGCGTGACCCGGGGCCGGGGCTACACCTTC.